This passage covers 20 T cell receptor beta chains from one sample sequenced in a study of T cell repertoires in cytomegalovirus infection. TCRdb passed the reads through MiXCR, listing each CDR3 protein once. The sample has almost 550,000 distinct CDR3 sequences, about 15% seen once. Sequenced sample: CD8+ T cells from PBMCs. These receptors were taken from a human donor in good health (CMV status not recorded). Some clones in this sample may be carry-over from other donors' samples.

This rearrangement joins TRBV10-2 to TRBJ2-2, with 11 bases matching TRBD2. The length of the CDR3 is 18 residues. Germline V CDR1 and CDR2: WSHSY, SAAADI. Unmatched junction bases numbered 7, after V lost 0 bases and J lost 4 bases. CDR3 bases: TGCGCCAGCAGTGAGTCGACGGGGACTAGCGGCCGCACCGGGGAGCTGTTTTTT. This encodes CASSESTGTSGRTGELFF.

This clonotype was picked up many times. The chain has TRBV6-1 and TRBJ1-1; no clear D gene. CDR1 and CDR2 (germline): MNHNS, SASEGT. The CDR3 sequence is 12 residues long. Deletions cut 1 base from V and 8 bases from J, with 8 bases between. CDR3 DNA: TGTGCCAGCAGTGAAGTCCTTGGGGAAGCTTTCTTT. Translation gives CASSEVLGEAFF.

The CDR3 region has the DNA TGTGCCAGTAGTAGACCGGGGACTAGCGGGATCCCCTACAATGAGCAGTTCTTC. Translating it yields CASSRPGTSGIPYNEQFF. This chain links TRBV19 with TRBJ2-1; the match to TRBD2 covers 13 bases. This CDR3 has 18 amino acids. Trimming cost V 4 bases and J 2 bases; bases outside gene matches: 8. The V gene's germline CDR1 is LNHDA and CDR2 SQIVND (reference sequence).

CDR3 DNA: TGTGCCAGCAGCGTGAGCGGGGGTCCACACGAGCAGTACTTC. Encoded protein: CASSVSGGPHEQYF. The chain uses TRBV7-8 and TRBJ2-7, with TRBD2 identical over 8 bases. Germline CDR1 is SGHVS and CDR2 is FQNEAQ. The CDR3 consists of 14 residues. After removal of 5 bases from V and 5 bases from J, the junction contained 8 bases not matched to a gene.

A few counts support this clonotype. CDR3 nucleotide sequence: TGTGCCAGTAGTATTGGGGGGGCGGCTGAAGCTTTCTTT. Translation gives CASSIGGAAEAFF. V and J are TRBV19 and TRBJ1-1; D possibly corresponds to TRBD1 (6 bases). Trimming removed 3 bases from V and 6 bases from J, with 11 bases in between. Germline CDR1 reads LNHDA; CDR2 reads SQIVND (reference sequence). The CDR3 consists of 13 residues.

This clonotype was picked up many times. The genes are TRBV7-2 and TRBJ1-2; 7 bases align to TRBD1. V lost 4 bases, J lost 8 bases, and 10 bases stayed unmatched. This CDR3 has 14 residues. Germline CDR1 SGHTA, CDR2 FQGNSA. The CDR3 sequence is CASSSFSGGKGYTF. As DNA, the CDR3 is TGTGCCAGCAGCTCCTTTTCAGGGGGGAAGGGCTACACCTTC.

The chain is built from TRBV28 and TRBJ1-3; 9 bases fit TRBD1. In germline, CDR1 is MDHEN, CDR2 SYDVKM. Unmatched junction bases numbered 11, after V lost 6 bases and J lost 2 bases. The CDR3 spans 17 residues. CDR3 in amino acids: CASRDLRDREAGNTIYF. Here the CDR3 DNA reads TGTGCCAGCAGAGACCTCCGGGACAGGGAAGCTGGAAACACCATATATTTT.

The rearrangement joins TRBV15 to TRBJ2-3; 8 bases agree with TRBD1. Unmatched junction bases numbered 10, after V lost 1 base and J lost 10 bases. Germline V gene data show CDR1 as LNHNV and CDR2 as YYDKDF (reference sequence). This CDR3 contains 15 residues. The CDR3 here is CATSRGAAGTGAQYF. CDR3 bases: TGTGCCACCAGCAGAGGAGCGGCGGGGACAGGCGCGCAGTATTTT.

This chain connects TRBV5-6 to TRBJ2-1; D is unclear. Germline V lookup: CDR1 SGHDT, CDR2 YYEEEE. The V end lost 1 base, the J end lost 9 bases, and 5 bases lay between the germline ends. The CDR3 is made up of 11 amino acids. DNA of the CDR3: TGTGCCAGCAGCTTGAGGTCTGAGCAGTTCTTC. This encodes CASSLRSEQFF. The full variable domain, completed using reference TRBV5-6 and TRBJ2-1, is DAGVTQSPTHLIKTRGQQVTLRCSPKSGHDTVSWYQQALGQGPQFIFQYYEEEERQRGNFPDRFSGHQFPNYSSELNVNALLLGDSALYLCASSLRSEQFFGPGTRLTVL.

This clonotype was recorded many times. CDR3 in DNA: TGTGCCAGCAGCCCAATTTTAGGTTACAATGAGCAGTTCTTC. It encodes CASSPILGYNEQFF. The chain has TRBV7-9 and TRBJ2-1; D uncertain. In germline, CDR1 is SEHNR, CDR2 FQNEAQ (reference sequence). The CDR3 runs to 14 residues. V lost 5 bases and J 4 bases, leaving 12 bases between the germline ends. Filled out from reference TRBV7-9 and TRBJ2-1, the complete variable domain reads DTGVSQNPRHKITKRGQNVTFRCDPISEHNRLYWYRQTLGQGPEFLTYFQNEAQLEKSRLLSDRFSAERPKGSFSTLEIQRTEQGDSAMYLCASSPILGYNEQFFGPGTRLTVL.

The chain employs TRBV7-9 and TRBJ1-6; 7 bases map to TRBD1. Germline V gene sequence: CDR1 SEHNR, CDR2 FQNEAQ (reference sequence). The CDR3 loop spans 17 amino acids. Trimming took 4 bases from V and 6 from J; bases not matched to a gene: 12. The DNA of the CDR3 is TGTGCCAGCAGCTCGGACAGGCGTCGGGATCTTAATTCACCCCTCCACTTT. Translating gives CASSSDRRRDLNSPLHF.

This chain connects TRBV9 to TRBJ2-2, with no clear D. Trimming pared 1 base from V and 3 bases from J, leaving 16 bases between. This CDR3 region has 17 residues. CDR1 and CDR2 from the germline V gene are SGDLS and YYNGEE. In DNA, the CDR3 is TGTGCCAGCAGCGTAAGGGCCTGGAGCCATTACACCGGGGAGCTGTTTTTT. Amino acid sequence: CASSVRAWSHYTGELFF.

The chain combines TRBV6-5 with TRBJ2-1; 8 bases align to TRBD2. The CDR3 sequence is 15 residues long. Losses at the gene ends were 8 bases for V and 8 bases for J; bases not matched to a gene: 14. CDR1 and CDR2 (germline): MNHEY, SVGAGI. This CDR3 is CASVRGRGGFDEQFF. CDR3 sequence (DNA): TGTGCCAGCGTTAGGGGCCGGGGGGGTTTCGATGAGCAGTTCTTC.

In its sample, this clonotype was seen a few times. The chain carries TRBV29-1 and TRBJ1-1; possible D gene TRBD1, 5 bases. The CDR3 totals 16 residues. V lost 7 bases and J lost 0, with 21 bases in between. Germline CDR1 and CDR2: SQVTM and ANQGSEA. CDR3 DNA sequence: TGCAGCGATACGCCGGGCCAGGGAGGGATGAACACTGAAGCTTTCTTT. This translates into CSDTPGQGGMNTEAFF.

This clonotype has at least ten counts. The J gene is TRBJ1-1, the V gene TRBV11-2; the D gene is possibly TRBD1 (5 bases). CDR1 and CDR2 (germline): SGHAT, FQNNGV. The CDR3 has 15 amino acids. V shed 6 bases and J shed 8 bases, with 22 bases lying between them. CDR3: CASRGPGLTAREAFF. CDR3 bases: TGTGCCAGCAGGGGACCTGGACTTACCGCCCGGGAAGCTTTCTTT.

This clonotype was detected a few times. The chain links TRBV7-9 to TRBJ1-3; D is perhaps TRBD1 (5 bases). The length of the CDR3 is 15 residues. Germline V gene sequence: CDR1 SEHNR, CDR2 FQNEAQ (reference sequence). Between the trimmed V and J ends, which lost 6 bases and 0 bases, there was a span of 12 bases. The DNA for the CDR3 is TGTGCCAGCAGACGGGACGGCGGCTCTGGAAACACCATATATTTT. Amino acids: CASRRDGGSGNTIYF.

This clonotype appeared once. The junction does not match germline at one end; this may be a read error. The gene calls are TRBV19 and TRBJ2-5; 11 bases fit TRBD2. From germline, CDR1 is LNHDA and CDR2 SQIVND (reference sequence). This CDR3 has 15 residues. The chain's CDR3 is CASSIAGGRQETQYF. The CDR3 nucleotides read TGTGCCAGTAGCATAGCGGGGGGGCGGCAAGAGACCCAGTACTTC.

This clonotype was observed a handful of times. One junction end disagrees with the germline gene, perhaps due to a read error. V usage is TRBV20-1 and J usage is TRBJ1-2; 8 bases match TRBD1. The CDR3 sequence is 14 residues long. The germline V gene encodes CDR1 DFQATT and CDR2 SNEGSKA (reference sequence). CDR3 nucleotide sequence: TGCAGTGCCAGAGGGACAGGCGTTAACTATGGCTACACCTTC. The encoded protein is CSARGTGVNYGYTF.

This clonotype was recorded at least ten times. The V call is TRBV14, the J call TRBJ2-5, with 9 positions matching TRBD2. The CDR3 spans 18 residues. The ends lost 0 bases at V and 0 bases at J; junction bases unmatched: 8. Germline V gene lookup returns CDR1 SGHDN and CDR2 FVKESK. This CDR3 is CASSQDASGEAYQETQYF. The CDR3 coding sequence is TGTGCCAGCAGCCAAGACGCTAGCGGGGAGGCTTACCAAGAGACCCAGTACTTC. The full variable domain, rest sourced from reference TRBV14 and TRBJ2-5, is EAGVTQFPSHSVIEKGQTVTLRCDPISGHDNLYWYRRVMGKEIKFLLHFVKESKQDESGMPNNRFLAERTGGTYSTLKVQPAELEDSGVYFCASSQDASGEAYQETQYFGPGTRLLVL.

The chain uses TRBV7-9 and TRBJ2-3; maybe TRBD2 (6 bases). From germline, CDR1 is SEHNR and CDR2 FQNEAQ (reference sequence). CDR3 length: 15 amino acids. Trimming shortened V by 5 bases and J by 3 bases, and 15 bases separated the two germline ends. This CDR3 reads CASSPLTRATDTQYF. In DNA form, the CDR3 reads TGTGCCAGCAGCCCCTTGACTAGAGCAACAGATACGCAGTATTTT.